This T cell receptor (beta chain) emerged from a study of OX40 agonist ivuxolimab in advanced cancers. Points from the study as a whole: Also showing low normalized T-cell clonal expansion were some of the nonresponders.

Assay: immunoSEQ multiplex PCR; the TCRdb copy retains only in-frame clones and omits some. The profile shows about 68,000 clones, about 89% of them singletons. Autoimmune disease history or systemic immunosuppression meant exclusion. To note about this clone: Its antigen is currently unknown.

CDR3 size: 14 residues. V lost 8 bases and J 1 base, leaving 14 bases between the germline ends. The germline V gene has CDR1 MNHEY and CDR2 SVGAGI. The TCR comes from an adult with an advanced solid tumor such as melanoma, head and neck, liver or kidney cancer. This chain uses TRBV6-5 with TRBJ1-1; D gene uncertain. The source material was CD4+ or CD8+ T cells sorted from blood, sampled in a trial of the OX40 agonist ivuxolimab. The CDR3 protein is CASHREEGNTEAFF. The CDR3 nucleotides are TGTGCCAGCCACCGGGAAGAGGGGAACACTGAAGCTTTCTTT.